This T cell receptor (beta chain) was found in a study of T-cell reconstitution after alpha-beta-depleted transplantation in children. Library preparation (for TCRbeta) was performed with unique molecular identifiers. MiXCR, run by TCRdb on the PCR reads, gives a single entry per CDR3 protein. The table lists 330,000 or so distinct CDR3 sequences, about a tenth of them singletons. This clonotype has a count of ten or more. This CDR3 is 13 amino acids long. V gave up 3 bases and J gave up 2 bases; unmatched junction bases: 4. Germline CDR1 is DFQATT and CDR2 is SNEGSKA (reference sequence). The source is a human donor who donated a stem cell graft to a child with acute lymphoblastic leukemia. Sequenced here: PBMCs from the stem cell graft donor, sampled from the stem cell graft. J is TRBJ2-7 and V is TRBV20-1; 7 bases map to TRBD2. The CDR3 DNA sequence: TGCAGTGCTAGGGGAGGGACCACCTACGAGCAGTACTTC. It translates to CSARGGTTYEQYF.